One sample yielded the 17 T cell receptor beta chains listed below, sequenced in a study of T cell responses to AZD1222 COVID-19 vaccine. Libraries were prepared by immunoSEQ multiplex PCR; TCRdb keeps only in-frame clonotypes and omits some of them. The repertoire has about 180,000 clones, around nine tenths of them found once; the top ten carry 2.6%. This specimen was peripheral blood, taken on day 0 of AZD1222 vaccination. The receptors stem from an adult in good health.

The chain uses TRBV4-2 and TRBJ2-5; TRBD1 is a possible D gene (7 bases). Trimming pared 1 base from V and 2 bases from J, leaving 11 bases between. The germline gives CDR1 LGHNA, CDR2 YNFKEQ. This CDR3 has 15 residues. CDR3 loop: CASSQVGGQQETQYF. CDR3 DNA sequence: TGTGCCAGCAGCCAAGTCGGGGGACAGCAAGAGACCCAGTACTTC.

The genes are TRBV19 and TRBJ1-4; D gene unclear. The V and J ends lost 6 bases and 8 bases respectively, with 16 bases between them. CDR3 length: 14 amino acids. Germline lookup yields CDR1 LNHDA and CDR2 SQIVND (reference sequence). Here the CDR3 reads CASSLSRLDEKLFF. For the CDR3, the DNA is TGTGCCAGTAGCTTGAGCCGCTTAGACGAAAAACTGTTTTTT.

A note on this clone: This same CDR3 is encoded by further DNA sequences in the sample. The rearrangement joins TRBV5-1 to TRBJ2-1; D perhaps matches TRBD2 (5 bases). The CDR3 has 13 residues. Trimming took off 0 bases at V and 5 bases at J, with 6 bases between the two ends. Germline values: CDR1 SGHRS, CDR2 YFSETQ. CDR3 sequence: CASSLAGNNEQFF. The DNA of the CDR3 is TGCGCCAGCAGCTTGGCCGGGAACAATGAGCAGTTCTTC.

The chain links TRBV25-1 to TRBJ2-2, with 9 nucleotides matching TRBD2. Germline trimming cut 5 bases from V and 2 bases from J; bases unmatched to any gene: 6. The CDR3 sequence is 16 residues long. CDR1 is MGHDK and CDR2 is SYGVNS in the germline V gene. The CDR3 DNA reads TGTGCCAGCAGTAGGTGGCGGGAGGGTAACACCGGGGAGCTGTTTTTT. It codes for CASSRWREGNTGELFF.

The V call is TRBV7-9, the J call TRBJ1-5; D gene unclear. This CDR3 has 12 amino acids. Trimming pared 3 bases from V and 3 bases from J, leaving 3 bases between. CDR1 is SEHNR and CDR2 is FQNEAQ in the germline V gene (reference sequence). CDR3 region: CASSLDNQPQHF. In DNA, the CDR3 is TGTGCCAGCAGCTTGGACAATCAGCCCCAGCATTTT.

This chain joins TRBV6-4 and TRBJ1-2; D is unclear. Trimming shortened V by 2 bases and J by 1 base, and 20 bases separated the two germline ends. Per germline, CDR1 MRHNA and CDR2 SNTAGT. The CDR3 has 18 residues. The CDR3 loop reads CASSDPSGLHFGNYGYTF. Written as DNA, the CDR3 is TGTGCCAGCAGTGACCCAAGTGGGCTACATTTCGGTAACTATGGCTACACCTTC.

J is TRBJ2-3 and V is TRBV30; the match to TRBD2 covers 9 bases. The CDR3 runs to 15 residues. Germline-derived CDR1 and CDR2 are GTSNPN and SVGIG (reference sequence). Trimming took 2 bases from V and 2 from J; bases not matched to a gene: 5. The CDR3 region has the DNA TGTGCCTGGAGTTTGGCGGGAGGGTTCACAGATACGCAGTATTTT. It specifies CAWSLAGGFTDTQYF.

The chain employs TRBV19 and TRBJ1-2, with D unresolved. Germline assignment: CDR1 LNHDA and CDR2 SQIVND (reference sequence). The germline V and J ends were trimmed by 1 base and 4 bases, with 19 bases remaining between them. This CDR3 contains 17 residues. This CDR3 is CASSIGRRTPAPYGYTF. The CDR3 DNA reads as TGTGCCAGTAGTATAGGAAGGAGGACCCCCGCCCCCTATGGCTACACCTTC.

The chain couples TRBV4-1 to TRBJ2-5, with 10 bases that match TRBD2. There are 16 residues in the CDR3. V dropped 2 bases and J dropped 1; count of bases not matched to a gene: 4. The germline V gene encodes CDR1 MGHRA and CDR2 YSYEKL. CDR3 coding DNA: TGCGCCAGCAGCCAACATTTAGCGGGAGGCCAAGAGACCCAGTACTTC. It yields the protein CASSQHLAGGQETQYF.

CDR3 amino acids: CASSLPTGGTNYGYTF. In nucleotides, the CDR3 is TGTGCCAGCAGCTTACCGACAGGGGGAACTAACTATGGCTACACCTTC. The V gene is TRBV5-6, the J gene TRBJ1-2; 9 nucleotides line up with TRBD1. CDR1 is SGHDT and CDR2 is YYEEEE in the germline V gene. The CDR3 sequence is 16 residues long. The V gene end was trimmed by 2 bases and the J gene end by 0 bases; junction bases not matched to a gene: 5.

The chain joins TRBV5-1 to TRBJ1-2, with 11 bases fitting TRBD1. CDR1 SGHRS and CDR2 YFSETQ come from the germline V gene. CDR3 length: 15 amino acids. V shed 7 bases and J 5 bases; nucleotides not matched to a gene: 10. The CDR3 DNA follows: TGCGCCAGCGGTACCCGGACAGGGGGCACGTATGGCTACACCTTC. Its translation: CASGTRTGGTYGYTF.

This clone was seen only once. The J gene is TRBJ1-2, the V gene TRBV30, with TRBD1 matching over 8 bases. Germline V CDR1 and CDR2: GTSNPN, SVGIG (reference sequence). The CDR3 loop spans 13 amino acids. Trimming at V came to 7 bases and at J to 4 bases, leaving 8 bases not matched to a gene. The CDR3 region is CASPAGGVYGYTF. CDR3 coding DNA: TGTGCCTCACCCGCAGGGGGCGTCTATGGCTACACCTTC.

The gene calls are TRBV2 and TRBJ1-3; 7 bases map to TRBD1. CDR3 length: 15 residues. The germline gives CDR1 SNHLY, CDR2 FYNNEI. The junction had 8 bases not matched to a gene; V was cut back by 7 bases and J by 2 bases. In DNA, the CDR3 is TGTGCCAGCACTCCCCAGGGGGAGGCTGGAAACACCATATATTTT. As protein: CASTPQGEAGNTIYF.

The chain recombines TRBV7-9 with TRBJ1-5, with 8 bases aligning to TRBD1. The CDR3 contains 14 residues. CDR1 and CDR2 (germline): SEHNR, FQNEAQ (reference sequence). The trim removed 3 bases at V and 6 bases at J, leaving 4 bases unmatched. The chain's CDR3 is CASSFGQGSQPQHF. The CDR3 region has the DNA TGTGCCAGCAGCTTTGGACAGGGCTCTCAGCCCCAGCATTTT.

The CDR3 DNA is TGTGCCAGCAGCCGCGGGACAACGGGGCCCGACTCCTACGAGCAGTACTTC. Its translation: CASSRGTTGPDSYEQYF. The J gene is TRBJ2-7, the V gene TRBV5-5; D could derive from TRBD1 or TRBD2 (6 bases each). Germline CDR1 reads SGHKS; CDR2 reads YYEKEE (reference sequence). The V gene lost 4 bases and the J gene lost 0 bases, with 20 bases spanning the gap. The CDR3 is made up of 17 amino acids.

CDR3 sequence (DNA): TGTGCCAGCAGATTGGGGAGGACATCCTACAATGAGCAGTTCTTC. Amino acid sequence: CASRLGRTSYNEQFF. The chain recombines TRBV6-5 with TRBJ2-1; a weak D match, TRBD2 (6 bases). Germline V gene sequence: CDR1 MNHEY, CDR2 SVGAGI. This CDR3 spans 15 amino acids. V was clipped by 6 bases and J by 1 base, with 13 bases between them.

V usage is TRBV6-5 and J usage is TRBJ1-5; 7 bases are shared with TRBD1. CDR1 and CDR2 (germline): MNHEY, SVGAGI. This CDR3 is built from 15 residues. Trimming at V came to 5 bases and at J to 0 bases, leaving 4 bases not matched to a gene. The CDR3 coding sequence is TGTGCCAGCAGTCCTGGGACAGATAGCAATCAGCCCCAGCATTTT. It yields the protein CASSPGTDSNQPQHF.